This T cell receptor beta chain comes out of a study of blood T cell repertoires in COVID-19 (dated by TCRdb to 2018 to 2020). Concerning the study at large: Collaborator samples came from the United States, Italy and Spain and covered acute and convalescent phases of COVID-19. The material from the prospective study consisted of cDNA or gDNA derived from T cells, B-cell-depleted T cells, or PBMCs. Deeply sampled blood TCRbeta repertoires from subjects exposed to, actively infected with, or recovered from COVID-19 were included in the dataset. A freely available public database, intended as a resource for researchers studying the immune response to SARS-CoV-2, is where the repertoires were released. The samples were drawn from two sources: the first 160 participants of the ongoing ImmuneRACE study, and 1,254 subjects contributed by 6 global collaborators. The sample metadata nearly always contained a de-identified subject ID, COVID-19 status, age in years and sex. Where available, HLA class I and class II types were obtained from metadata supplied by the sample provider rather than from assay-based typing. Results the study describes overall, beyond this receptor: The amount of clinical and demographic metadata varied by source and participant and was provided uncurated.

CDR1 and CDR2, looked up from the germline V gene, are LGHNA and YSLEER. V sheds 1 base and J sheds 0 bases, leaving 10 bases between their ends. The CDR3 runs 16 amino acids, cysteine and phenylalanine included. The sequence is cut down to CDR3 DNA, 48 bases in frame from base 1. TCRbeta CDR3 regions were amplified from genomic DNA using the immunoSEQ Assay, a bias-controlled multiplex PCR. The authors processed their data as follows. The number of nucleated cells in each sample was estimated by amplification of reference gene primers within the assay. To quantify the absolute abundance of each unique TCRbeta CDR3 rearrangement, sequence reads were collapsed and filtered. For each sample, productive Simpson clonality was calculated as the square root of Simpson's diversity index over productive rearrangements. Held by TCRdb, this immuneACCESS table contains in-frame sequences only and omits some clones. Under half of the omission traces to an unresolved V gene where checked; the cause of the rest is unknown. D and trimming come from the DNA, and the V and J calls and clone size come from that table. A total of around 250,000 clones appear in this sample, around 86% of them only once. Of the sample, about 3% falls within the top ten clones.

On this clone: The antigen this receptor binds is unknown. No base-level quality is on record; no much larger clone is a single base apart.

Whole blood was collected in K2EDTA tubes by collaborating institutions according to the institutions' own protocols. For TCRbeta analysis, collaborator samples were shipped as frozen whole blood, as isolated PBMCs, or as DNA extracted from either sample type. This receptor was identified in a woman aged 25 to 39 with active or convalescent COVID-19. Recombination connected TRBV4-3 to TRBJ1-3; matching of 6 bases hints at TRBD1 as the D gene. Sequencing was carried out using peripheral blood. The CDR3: CASSQGSTGSGNTIYF. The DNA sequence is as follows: TGCGCCAGCAGCCAAGGCTCGACAGGCTCTGGAAACACCATATATTTT.